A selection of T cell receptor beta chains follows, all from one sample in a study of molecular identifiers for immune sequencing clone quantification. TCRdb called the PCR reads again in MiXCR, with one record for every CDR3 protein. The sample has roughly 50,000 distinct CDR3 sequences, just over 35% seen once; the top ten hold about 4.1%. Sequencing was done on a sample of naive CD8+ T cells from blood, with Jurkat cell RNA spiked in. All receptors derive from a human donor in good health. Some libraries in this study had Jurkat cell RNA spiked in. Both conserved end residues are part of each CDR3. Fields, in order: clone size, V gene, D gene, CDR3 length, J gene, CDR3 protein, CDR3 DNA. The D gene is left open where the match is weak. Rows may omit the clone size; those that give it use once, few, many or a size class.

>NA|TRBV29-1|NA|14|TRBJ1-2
CSVSGQQPNNGYTF
TGCAGCGTCTCCGGGCAGCAGCCTAACAATGGCTACACCTTC
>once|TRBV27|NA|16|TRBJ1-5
CASSRGLVGVSDTQHF
TGTGCCAGCAGTAGGGGACTAGTTGGTGTGTCAGATACGCAGCATTTT
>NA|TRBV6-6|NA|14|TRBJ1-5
CASSSQGTDQPQHF
TGTGCCAGCAGTTCCCAGGGGACGGACCAGCCCCAGCATTTT
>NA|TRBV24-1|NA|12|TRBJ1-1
CATMQGPSEAFF
TGTGCCACCATGCAGGGGCCCTCTGAAGCTTTCTTT
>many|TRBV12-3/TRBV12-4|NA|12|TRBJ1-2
CASTSGPSGYTF
TGTGCCAGCACCTCAGGACCGTCTGGCTACACCTTC
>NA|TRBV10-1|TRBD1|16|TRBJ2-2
CASSEGTGFETGELFF
TGCGCCAGCAGTGAAGGGACAGGGTTTGAAACCGGGGAGCTGTTTTTT
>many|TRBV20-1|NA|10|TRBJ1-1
CSTRYSEAFF
TGCAGTACCCGGTACTCTGAAGCTTTCTTT
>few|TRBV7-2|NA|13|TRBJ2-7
CASSLEANYEQYF
TGTGCCAGCAGCTTAGAAGCAAACTACGAGCAGTACTTC
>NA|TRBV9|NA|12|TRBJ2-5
CASSVGAETQYF
TGTGCCAGCAGCGTAGGGGCGGAGACCCAGTACTTC
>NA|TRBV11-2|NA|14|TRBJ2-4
CASSLFWESDIQYF
TGTGCCAGCAGCTTATTCTGGGAATCGGACATTCAGTACTTC